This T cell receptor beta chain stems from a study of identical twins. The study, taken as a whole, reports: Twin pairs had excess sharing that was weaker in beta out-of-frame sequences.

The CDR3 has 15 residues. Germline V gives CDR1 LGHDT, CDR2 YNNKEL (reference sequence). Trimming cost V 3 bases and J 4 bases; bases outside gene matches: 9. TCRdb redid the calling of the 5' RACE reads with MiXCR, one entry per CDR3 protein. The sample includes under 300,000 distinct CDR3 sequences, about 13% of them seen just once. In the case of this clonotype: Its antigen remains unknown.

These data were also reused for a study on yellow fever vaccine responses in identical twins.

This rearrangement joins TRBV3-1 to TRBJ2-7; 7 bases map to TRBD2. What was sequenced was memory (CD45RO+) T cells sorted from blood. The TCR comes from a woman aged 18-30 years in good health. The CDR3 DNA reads TGTGCCAGCAGCCAGAACACTGGGGGGGTATACGAGCAGTACTTC. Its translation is CASSQNTGGVYEQYF.